This T cell receptor beta chain was obtained from a study of blood T cell repertoires in COVID-19. Looked up from germline, CDR1 is MDHEN and CDR2 is SYDVKM. This CDR3 spans 14 amino acids. Trimming removed 5 bases at V and 7 bases at J, with 14 bases between. Per the study methods: Estimates of nucleated cell counts were drawn from the amplification of reference gene primers. Some clones are missing from TCRdb's copy, which holds only in-frame ones; the method was immunoSEQ multiplex PCR. The D gene and trimming were derived from the DNA, and the V and J assignments and clone size from that table. Of roughly 260,000 clones in the sample, around 90% are singletons; the top ten hold about 2.2%.

The material sequenced was peripheral blood. The rearrangement links TRBV28 to TRBJ2-2, with D maybe TRBD1 (6 bases). This receptor was taken from a woman between 50 and 59 years old who had recovered from COVID-19. CDR3 coding DNA: TGTGCCAGCAGTCTCCGTGGGGGCGGCGGGGAGCTGTTTTTT. It encodes CASSLRGGGGELFF.